The text below deals with one TCR beta chain. The entry originates in a study of shared clonotypes between healthy human individuals. Some clones are missing from TCRdb's copy, which holds only in-frame ones; the method was immunoSEQ multiplex PCR. The sample shows some 2,500,000 clones, over 85% of them seen only once. Adult donors, all healthy and HIV-negative, had no recent acute infections or vaccinations. The clonotype comes from a man aged 18-30 years in good health. Some clones in this sample may be carry-over from other donors' samples. Sequencing was carried out using naive CD4+ T cells from PBMCs. Subset described: CD45RA+ positively selected.

The CDR3 coding sequence is TGCGCCAGCAGCCAGGCCAGCGGGAGTGCCCAAGAGACCCAGTACTTC. The encoded protein is CASSQASGSAQETQYF. The V and J genes are TRBV4-1 and TRBJ2-5; 8 bases map to TRBD2. This CDR3 region has 16 residues. Germline V gives CDR1 MGHRA, CDR2 YSYEKL. V gave up 3 bases and J gave up 1 base; unmatched junction bases: 7.